This is a list of T cell receptor beta chains from one sample in a study of T cell responses to AZD1222 COVID-19 vaccine. Generated by immunoSEQ multiplex PCR, the TCRdb table keeps only in-frame clones and is missing some. The sample carries 90,000 to 130,000 clones, over 85% recorded once. The sample consisted of peripheral blood, taken 28 days after the second AZD1222 dose. These receptors were obtained from an adult who received the AZD1222 COVID-19 vaccine. Both conserved end residues are part of each CDR3.

cdr3_aa v_call
CASSPEGAETQYF TRBV18
CASRGAMNTEAFF TRBV4-1
CASSLGDSRTGNTIYF TRBV7-2
CASSLDPGNYGYTF TRBV11-2
CATSSDSYGYTF TRBV15
CASSQRLAGVGDTQYF TRBV3-1/TRBV3-2
CASSPGSAERYYEQYF TRBV28
CAWIQSSTDTQYF TRBV30
CASSLRQGYEQYF TRBV7-9
CASSQRQGLTEAFF TRBV4-1
CASSLGQTYQETQYF TRBV11-2
CASSQVWVQYF TRBV3-1/TRBV3-2
CASSQDAGTVFSGANVLTF TRBV4-3
CASSYVSNTEAFF TRBV6-2/TRBV6-3
CAISGEGGYTF TRBV10-3
CATSGVPRGQETQYF TRBV15
CASTGQGIVNTEAFF TRBV2
CASSFYRAAETEAFF TRBV6-5
CASSSPGGGDNHHTDTQYF TRBV6-2/TRBV6-3